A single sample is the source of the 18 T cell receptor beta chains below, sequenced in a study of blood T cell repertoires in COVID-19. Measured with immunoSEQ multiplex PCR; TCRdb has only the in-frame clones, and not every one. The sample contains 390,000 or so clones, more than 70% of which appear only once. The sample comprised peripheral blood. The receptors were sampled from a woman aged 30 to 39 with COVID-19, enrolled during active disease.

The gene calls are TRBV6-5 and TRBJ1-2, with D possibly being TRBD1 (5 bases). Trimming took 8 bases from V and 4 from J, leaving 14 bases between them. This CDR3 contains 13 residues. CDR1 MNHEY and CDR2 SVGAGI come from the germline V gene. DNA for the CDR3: TGTGCCAGCGGGAATCCGGGGGGCTATGGCTACACCTTC. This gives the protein CASGNPGGYGYTF.

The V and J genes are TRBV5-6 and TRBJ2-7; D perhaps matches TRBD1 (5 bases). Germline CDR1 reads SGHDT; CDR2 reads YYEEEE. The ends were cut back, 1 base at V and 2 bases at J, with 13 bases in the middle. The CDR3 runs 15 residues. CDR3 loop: CASSLSHRQTYEQYF. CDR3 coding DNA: TGTGCCAGCAGCTTGTCCCACAGGCAAACCTACGAGCAGTACTTC.

As DNA, the CDR3 is TGCGCCAGCAGCCGATTGAGCGGCACTGAAGCTTTCTTT. It encodes CASSRLSGTEAFF. The chain employs TRBV4-3 and TRBJ1-1; D is uncertain. CDR1 is LGHNA and CDR2 is YSLEER in the germline V gene. V shed 4 bases and J shed 4 bases, with 10 bases lying between them. This CDR3 region has 13 residues.

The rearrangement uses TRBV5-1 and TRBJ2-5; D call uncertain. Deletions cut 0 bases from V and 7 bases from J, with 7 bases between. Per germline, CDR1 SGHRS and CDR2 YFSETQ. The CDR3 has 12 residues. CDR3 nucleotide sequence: TGCGCCAGCAGCTTGGAACCCGGGACCCAGTACTTC. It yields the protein CASSLEPGTQYF.

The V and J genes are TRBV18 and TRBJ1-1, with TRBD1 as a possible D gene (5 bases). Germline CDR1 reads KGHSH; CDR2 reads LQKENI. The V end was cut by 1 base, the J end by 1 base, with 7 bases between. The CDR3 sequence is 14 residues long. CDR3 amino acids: CASSPRQPNTEAFF. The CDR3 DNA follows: TGTGCCAGCTCACCACGACAGCCGAACACTGAAGCTTTCTTT.

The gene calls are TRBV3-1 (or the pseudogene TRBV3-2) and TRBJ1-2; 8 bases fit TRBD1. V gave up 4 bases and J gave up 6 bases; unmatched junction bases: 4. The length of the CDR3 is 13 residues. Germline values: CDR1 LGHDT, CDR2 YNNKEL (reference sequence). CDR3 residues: CASSRGTGDGYTF. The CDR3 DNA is TGTGCCAGCAGCCGAGGGACAGGTGATGGCTACACCTTC.

The CDR3 region is CAVASRETQYF. The CDR3 DNA reads as TGTGCCGTCGCCTCACGGGAGACCCAGTACTTC. The chain joins TRBV6-5 to TRBJ2-5; no definite D call. CDR1 MNHEY and CDR2 SVGAGI come from the germline V gene. There are 11 residues in the CDR3. V lost 11 bases, J lost 5 bases, and 12 bases lay in between.

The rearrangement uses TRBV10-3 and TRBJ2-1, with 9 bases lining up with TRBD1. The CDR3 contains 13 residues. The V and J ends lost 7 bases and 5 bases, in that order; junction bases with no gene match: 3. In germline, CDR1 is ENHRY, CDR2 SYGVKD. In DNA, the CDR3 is TGTGCCATCACCAGGACAGGGGACAATGAGCAGTTCTTC. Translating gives CAITRTGDNEQFF.

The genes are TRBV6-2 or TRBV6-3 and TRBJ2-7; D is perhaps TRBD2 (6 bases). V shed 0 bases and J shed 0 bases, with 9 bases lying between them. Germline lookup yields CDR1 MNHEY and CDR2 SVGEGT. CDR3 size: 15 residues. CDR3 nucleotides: TGTGCCAGCAGTTACTCTTCCGGGGGCTCCTACGAGCAGTACTTC. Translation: CASSYSSGGSYEQYF.

This CDR3 reads CASSQEVGTGDQPQHF. CDR3 nucleotides: TGCGCCAGCAGCCAAGAGGTCGGAACAGGAGATCAGCCCCAGCATTTT. The chain carries TRBV4-3 and TRBJ1-5; a possible D gene is TRBD1 (5 bases). The CDR3 is 16 residues long. Germline CDR1 reads LGHNA; CDR2 reads YSLEER. The ends were cut back, 0 bases at V and 5 bases at J, with 14 bases in the middle.

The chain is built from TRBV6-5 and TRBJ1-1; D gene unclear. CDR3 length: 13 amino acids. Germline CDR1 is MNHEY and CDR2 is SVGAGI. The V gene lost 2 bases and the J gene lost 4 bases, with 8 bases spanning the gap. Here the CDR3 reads CASSYAGSTEAFF. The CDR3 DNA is TGTGCCAGCAGTTACGCAGGTTCCACTGAAGCTTTCTTT.

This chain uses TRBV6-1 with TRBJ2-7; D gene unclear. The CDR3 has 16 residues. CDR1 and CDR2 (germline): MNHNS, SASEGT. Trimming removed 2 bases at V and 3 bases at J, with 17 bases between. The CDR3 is CASSELTPPKIYEQYV. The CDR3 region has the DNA TGTGCCAGCAGTGAACTGACTCCACCCAAAATCTACGAGCAGTACGTC.

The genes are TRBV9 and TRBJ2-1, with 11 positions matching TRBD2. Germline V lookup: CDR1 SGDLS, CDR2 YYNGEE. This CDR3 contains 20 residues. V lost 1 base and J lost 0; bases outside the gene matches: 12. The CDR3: CASSVLPASGGTTSYNEQFF. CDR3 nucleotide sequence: TGTGCCAGCAGCGTACTACCAGCTAGCGGGGGGACGACCTCCTACAATGAGCAGTTCTTC.

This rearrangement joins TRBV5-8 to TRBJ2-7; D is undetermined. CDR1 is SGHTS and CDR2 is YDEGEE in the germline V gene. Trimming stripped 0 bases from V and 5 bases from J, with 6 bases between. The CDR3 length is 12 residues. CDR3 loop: CASSLGANEQYV. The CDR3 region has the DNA TGTGCCAGCAGCTTGGGTGCGAACGAGCAGTACGTC.

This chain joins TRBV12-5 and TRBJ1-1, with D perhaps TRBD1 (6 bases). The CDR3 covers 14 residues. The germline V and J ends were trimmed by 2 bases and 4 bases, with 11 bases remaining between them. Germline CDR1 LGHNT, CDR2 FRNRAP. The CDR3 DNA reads TGTGCTAGTGGTTTGAATACAGGGATCACTGAAGCTTTCTTT. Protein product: CASGLNTGITEAFF.

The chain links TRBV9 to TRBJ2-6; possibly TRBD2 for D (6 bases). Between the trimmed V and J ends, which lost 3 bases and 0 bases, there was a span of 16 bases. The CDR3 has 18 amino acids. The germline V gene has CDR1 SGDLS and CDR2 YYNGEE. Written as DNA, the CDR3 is TGTGCCAGCAGCGCGATCAGGCCGGACTACTCTGGGGCCAACGTCCTGACTTTC. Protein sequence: CASSAIRPDYSGANVLTF.

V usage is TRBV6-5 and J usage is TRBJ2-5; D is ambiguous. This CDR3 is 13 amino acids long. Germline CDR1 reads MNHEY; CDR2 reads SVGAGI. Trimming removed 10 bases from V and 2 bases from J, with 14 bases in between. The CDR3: CATMAPPQETQYF. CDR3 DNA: TGTGCCACAATGGCCCCTCCTCAAGAGACCCAGTACTTC.

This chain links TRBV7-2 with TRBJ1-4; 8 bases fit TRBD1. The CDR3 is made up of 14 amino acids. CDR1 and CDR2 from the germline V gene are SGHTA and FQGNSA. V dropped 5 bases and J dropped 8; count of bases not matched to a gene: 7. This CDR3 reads CASSPDRGGEKLFF. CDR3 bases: TGTGCCAGCAGCCCTGACAGGGGAGGGGAAAAACTGTTTTTT. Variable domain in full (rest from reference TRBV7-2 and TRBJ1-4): GAGVSQSPSNKVTEKGKDVELRCDPISGHTALYWYRQSLGQGLEFLIYFQGNSAPDKSGLPSDRFSAERTGGSVSTLTIQRTQQEDSAVYLCASSPDRGGEKLFFGSGTQLSVL.